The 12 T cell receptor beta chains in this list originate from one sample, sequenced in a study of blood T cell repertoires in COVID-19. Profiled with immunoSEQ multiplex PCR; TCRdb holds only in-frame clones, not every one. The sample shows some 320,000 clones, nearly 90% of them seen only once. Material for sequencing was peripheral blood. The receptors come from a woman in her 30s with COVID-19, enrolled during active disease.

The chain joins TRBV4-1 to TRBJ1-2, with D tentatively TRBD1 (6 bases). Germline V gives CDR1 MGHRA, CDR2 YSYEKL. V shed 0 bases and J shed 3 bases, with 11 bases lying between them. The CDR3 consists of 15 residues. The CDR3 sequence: CASSQDQQGYYGYTF. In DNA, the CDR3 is TGCGCCAGCAGCCAAGATCAGCAGGGGTACTATGGCTACACCTTC.

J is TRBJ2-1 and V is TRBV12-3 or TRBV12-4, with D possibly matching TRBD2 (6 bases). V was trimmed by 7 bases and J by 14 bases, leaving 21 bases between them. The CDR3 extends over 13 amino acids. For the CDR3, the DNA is TGTGCCAGCACCAAGGGGCAGCTTCGGGGGAAGTTCTTC. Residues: CASTKGQLRGKFF.

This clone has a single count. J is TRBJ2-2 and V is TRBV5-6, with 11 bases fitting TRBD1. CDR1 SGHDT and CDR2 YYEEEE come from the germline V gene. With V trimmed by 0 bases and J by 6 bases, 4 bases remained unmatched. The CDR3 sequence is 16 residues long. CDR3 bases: TGTGCCAGCAGCTTGGGGGGACAGGGGGGCGCCGGGGAGCTGTTTTTT. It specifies CASSLGGQGGAGELFF.

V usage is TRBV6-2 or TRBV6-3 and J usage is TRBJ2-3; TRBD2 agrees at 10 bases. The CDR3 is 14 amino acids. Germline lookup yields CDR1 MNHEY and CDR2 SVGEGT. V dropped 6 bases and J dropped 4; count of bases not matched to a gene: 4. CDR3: CASRPSGGPDTQYF. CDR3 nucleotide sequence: TGTGCCAGCAGACCTAGCGGGGGCCCAGATACGCAGTATTTT.

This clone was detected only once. The CDR3: CASSTRRGNAKNIQYF. The CDR3 DNA is TGTGCCAGCAGCACCCGACGGGGGAACGCCAAAAACATTCAGTACTTC. V usage is TRBV12-1 and J usage is TRBJ2-4; no DNA check was done on the table's D call, TRBD2. TRBV12-1 is a pseudogene segment. The CDR3 has 16 amino acids.

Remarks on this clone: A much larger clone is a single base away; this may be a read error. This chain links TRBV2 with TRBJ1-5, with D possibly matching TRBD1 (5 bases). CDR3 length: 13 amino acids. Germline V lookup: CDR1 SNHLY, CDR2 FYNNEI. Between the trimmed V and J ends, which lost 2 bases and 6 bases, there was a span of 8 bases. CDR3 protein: CASSEQGGQPQHF. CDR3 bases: TGTGCCAGCAGTGAACAGGGTGGTCAGCCCCAGCATTTT.

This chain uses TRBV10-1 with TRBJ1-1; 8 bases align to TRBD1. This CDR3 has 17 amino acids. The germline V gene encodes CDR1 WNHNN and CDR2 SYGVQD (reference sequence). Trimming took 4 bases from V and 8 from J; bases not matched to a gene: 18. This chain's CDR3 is CASSARTGSGIAGEAFF. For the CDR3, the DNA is TGCGCCAGCAGTGCTCGGACAGGGAGTGGGATAGCAGGGGAAGCTTTCTTT.

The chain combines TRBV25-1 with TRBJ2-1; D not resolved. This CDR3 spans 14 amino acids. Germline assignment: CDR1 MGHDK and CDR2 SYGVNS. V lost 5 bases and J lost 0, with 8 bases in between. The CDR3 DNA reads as TGTGCCAGCAGTAGGCAGGACTCCTACAATGAGCAGTTCTTC. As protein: CASSRQDSYNEQFF.

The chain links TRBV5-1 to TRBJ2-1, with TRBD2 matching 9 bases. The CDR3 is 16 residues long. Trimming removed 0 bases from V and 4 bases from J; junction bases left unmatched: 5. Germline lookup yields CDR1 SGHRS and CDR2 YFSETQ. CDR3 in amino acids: CASSLGVAGVYNEQFF. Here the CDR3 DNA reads TGCGCCAGCAGCTTGGGGGTAGCGGGGGTATACAATGAGCAGTTCTTC. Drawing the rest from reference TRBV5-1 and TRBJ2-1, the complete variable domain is KAGVTQTPRYLIKTRGQQVTLSCSPISGHRSVSWYQQTPGQGLQFLFEYFSETQRNKGNFPGRFSGRQFSNSRSEMNVSTLELGDSALYLCASSLGVAGVYNEQFFGPGTRLTVL.

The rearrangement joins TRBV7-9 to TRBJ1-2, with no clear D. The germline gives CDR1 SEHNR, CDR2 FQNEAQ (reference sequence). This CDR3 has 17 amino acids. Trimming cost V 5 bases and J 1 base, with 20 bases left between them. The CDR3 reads CASSLDQMAVFNYGYTF. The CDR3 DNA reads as TGTGCCAGCAGCCTAGATCAAATGGCAGTGTTTAACTATGGCTACACCTTC.

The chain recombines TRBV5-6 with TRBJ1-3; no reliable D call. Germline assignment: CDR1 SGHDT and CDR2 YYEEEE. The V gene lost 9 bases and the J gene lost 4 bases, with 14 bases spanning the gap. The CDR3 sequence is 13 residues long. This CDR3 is CATYTAAGNTIYF. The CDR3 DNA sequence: TGTGCCACCTATACAGCGGCCGGAAACACCATATATTTT. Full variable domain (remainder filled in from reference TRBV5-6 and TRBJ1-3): DAGVTQSPTHLIKTRGQQVTLRCSPKSGHDTVSWYQQALGQGPQFIFQYYEEEERQRGNFPDRFSGHQFPNYSSELNVNALLLGDSALYLCATYTAAGNTIYFGEGSWLTVV.

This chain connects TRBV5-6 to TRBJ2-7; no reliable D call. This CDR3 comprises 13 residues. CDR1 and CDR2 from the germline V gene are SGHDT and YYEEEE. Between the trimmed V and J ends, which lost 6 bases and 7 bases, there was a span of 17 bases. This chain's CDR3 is CASTLWAPREQYF. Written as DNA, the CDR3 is TGTGCCAGCACCCTTTGGGCTCCTCGGGAGCAGTACTTC. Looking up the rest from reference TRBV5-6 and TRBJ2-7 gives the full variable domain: DAGVTQSPTHLIKTRGQQVTLRCSPKSGHDTVSWYQQALGQGPQFIFQYYEEEERQRGNFPDRFSGHQFPNYSSELNVNALLLGDSALYLCASTLWAPREQYFGPGTRLTVT.